This TCR beta chain was obtained from a study of T cells in Graves' hyperthyroidism and ophthalmopathy. This clonotype was found a few times. RNA transcripts were the template for amplifying TCR beta CDR3 regions. HTBI primers were used for first-round RT-PCR of the TCR CDR3. TCRdb used MiXCR to reprocess the multiplex PCR reads, holding one entry per CDR3 protein. This sample has 300,000 to 400,000 distinct CDR3 sequences, with 21% found just once. The CDR3 extends over 17 amino acids. V was clipped by 1 base and J by 2 bases, with 17 bases between them. Germline assignment: CDR1 DFQATT and CDR2 SNEGSKA (reference sequence).

Material: blood. This TCR was sampled from a woman aged 45-65 years with Graves' hyperthyroidism. The chain employs TRBV20-1 and TRBJ2-2; D unresolved. The CDR3 DNA is TGCAGTGCTAGAGCGGTCAGGTCCTCCCCAAACACCGGGGAGCTGTTTTTT. It specifies CSARAVRSSPNTGELFF.